This TCR beta chain was observed in a study of cytomegalovirus exposure and HLA in healthy donors. Findings and limits, study-wide: In vitro checks showed that three CMV-associated chains really do target CMV antigens.

In the case of this clone: No antigen is known for it.

This CDR3 comprises 13 residues. Germline assignment: CDR1 MNHEY and CDR2 SVGAGI. The V segment lost 5 bases and the J segment 9 bases; nucleotides outside the gene matches: 6. Use of 60 Vbeta and 13 Jbeta primers characterized the PCR. This table comes from immunoSEQ multiplex PCR, and its TCRdb copy is limited to in-frame clones, with some not included. The data contain over 100,000 clones, roughly 75% of them singletons. V gene TRBV6-5 combines with J gene TRBJ2-1, with 8 bases matching TRBD2. The TCR comes from a woman between 40 and 50 years old in good health and CMV-seronegative. Sequences were obtained from PBMCs. CDR3 DNA sequence: TGTGCCAGCAGTGCACTCCTAGCGGGTGAGCAGTTCTTC. This encodes CASSALLAGEQFF.